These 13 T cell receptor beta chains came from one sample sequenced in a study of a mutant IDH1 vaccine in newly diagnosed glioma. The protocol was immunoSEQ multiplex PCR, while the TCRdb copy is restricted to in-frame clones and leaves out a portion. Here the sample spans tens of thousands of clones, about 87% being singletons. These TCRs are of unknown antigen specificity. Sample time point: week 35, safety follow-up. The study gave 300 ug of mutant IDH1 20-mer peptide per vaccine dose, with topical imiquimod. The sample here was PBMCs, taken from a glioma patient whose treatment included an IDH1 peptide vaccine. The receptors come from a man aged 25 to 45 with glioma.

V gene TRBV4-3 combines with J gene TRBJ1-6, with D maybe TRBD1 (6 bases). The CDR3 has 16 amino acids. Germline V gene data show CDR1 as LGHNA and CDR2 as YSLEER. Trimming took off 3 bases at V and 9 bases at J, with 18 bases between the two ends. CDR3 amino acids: CASSQGGARQSSPLHF. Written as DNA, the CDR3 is TGCGCCAGCAGCCAGGGGGGGGCCAGGCAAAGTTCACCCCTCCACTTT.

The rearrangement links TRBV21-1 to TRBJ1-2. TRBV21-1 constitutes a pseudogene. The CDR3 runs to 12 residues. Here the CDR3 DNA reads TGTGCCACCAAAGGGGGGGCTAATGGCTACACCTTC. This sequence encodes CATKGGANGYTF.

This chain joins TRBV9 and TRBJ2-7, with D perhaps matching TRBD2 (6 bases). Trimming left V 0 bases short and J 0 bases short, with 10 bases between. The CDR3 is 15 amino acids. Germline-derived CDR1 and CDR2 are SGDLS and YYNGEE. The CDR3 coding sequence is TGTGCCAGCAGCGTAGAGGCCGGGAGCTCCTACGAGCAGTACTTC. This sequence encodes CASSVEAGSSYEQYF. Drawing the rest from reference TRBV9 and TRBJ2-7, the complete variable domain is DSGVTQTPKHLITATGQRVTLRCSPRSGDLSVYWYQQSLDQGLQFLIQYYNGEERAKGNILERFSAQQFPDLHSELNLSSLELGDSALYFCASSVEAGSSYEQYFGPGTRLTVT.

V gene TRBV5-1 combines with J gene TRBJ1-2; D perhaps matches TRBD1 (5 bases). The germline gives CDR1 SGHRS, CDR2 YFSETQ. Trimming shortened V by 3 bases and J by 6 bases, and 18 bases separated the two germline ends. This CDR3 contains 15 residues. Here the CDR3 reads CASSSSGHSSDGYTF. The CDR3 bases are TGCGCCAGCAGCTCCTCTGGACACTCATCGGATGGCTACACCTTC.

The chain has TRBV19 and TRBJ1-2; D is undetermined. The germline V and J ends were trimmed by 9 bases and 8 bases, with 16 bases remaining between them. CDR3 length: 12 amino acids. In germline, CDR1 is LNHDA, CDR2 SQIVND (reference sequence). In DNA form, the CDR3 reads TGTGCCAGCCGAAGCCAGGAGGAGGGCTACACCTTC. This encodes CASRSQEEGYTF.

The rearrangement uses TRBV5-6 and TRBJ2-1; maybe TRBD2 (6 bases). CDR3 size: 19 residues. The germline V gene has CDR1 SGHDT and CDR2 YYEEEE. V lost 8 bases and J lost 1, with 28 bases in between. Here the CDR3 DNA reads TGTGCCAGACCCAAACCCCTTGATCGAGGCGGGAAGTCCTACAATGAGCAGTTCTTC. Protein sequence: CARPKPLDRGGKSYNEQFF.

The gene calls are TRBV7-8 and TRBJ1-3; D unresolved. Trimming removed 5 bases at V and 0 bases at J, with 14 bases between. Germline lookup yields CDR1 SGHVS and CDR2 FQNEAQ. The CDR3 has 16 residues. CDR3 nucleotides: TGTGCCAGCAGCAGCCGGAATTACTTCTCTGGAAACACCATATATTTT. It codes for CASSSRNYFSGNTIYF.

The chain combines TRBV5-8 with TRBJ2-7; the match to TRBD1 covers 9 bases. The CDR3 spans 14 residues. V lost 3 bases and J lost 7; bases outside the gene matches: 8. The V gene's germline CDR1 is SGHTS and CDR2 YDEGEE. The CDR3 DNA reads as TGTGCCAGCAGCTCGGGACAGGGTGGAGGAGAGCAGTACTTC. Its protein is CASSSGQGGGEQYF.

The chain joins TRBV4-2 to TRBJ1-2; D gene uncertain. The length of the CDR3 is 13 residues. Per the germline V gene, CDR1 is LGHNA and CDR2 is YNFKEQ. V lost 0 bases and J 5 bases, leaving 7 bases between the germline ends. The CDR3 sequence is CASSQDRIYGYTF. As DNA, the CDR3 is TGTGCCAGCAGCCAAGATCGTATATATGGCTACACCTTC.

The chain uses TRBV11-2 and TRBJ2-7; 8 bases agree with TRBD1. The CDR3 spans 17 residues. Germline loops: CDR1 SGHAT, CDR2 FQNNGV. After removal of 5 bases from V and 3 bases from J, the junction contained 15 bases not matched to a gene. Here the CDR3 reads CASSPWTSRTGFYEQYF. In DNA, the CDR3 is TGTGCCAGCAGCCCGTGGACAAGCAGGACAGGGTTCTACGAGCAGTACTTC.

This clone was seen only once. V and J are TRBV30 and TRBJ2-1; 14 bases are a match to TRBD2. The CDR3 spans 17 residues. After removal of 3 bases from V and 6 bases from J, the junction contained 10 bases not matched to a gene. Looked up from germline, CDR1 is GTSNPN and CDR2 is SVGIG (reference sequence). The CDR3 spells CAWRGLAGEGIPNEQFF. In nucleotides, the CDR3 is TGTGCCTGGAGGGGACTAGCGGGAGAGGGGATCCCCAATGAGCAGTTCTTC.

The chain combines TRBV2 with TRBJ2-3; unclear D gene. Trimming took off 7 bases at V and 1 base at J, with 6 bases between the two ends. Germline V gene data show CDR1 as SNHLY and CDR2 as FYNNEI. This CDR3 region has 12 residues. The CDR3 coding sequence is TGTGCCAGCACCGCAGGCACAGATACGCAGTATTTT. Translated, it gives CASTAGTDTQYF. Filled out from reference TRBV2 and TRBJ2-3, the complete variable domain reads EPEVTQTPSHQVTQMGQEVILRCVPISNHLYFYWYRQILGQKVEFLVSFYNNEISEKSEIFDDQFSVERPDGSNFTLKIRSTKLEDSAMYFCASTAGTDTQYFGPGTRLTVL.

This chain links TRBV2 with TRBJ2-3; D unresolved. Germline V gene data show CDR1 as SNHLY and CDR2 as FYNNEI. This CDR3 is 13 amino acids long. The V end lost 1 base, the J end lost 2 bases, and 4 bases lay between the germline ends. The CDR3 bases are TGTGCCAGCAGTGAAGACCTCACAGATACGCAGTATTTT. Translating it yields CASSEDLTDTQYF.